The present T cell receptor beta chain was sequenced within a study of T-cell memory formation after mild COVID-19. 5'RACE primed from the constant segment yielded TCR alpha and TCR beta cDNA libraries bearing sample barcodes and UMIs. TCRdb ran MiXCR on the 5' RACE reads and lists one entry per CDR3 protein. The sample includes roughly 190,000 distinct CDR3 sequences, about 27% of them seen just once. The receptor was derived from an adult woman who had mild COVID-19 (a few samples of this study predate the infection). Cell type and time point are not known. The specimen was PBMCs or a T cell subset sorted from them (not recorded which).

The CDR3, as DNA: TGTGCCATCAGTGTTCCTCTCGGGCAGGGGTTCGATGGCTACACCTTC. Translation gives CAISVPLGQGFDGYTF. The chain uses TRBV10-3 and TRBJ1-2; TRBD1 is a possible D gene (6 bases). The germline CDR1 and CDR2 sequences are ENHRY and SYGVKD. V lost 4 bases to trimming and J lost 6 bases, with 21 bases between them. The CDR3 spans 16 residues.